This T cell receptor (beta chain) is from a study of T cells after yellow fever vaccination. For the study at large: SMART-Seq v4 Ultra Low Input served to prepare low-cell-number fractions. The study, taken as a whole, reports: Weaker overall, the secondary response nonetheless peaked faster (day 5 versus 15). The presence of abundant clonotypes contaminating from the bulk population was possible in FACS-sorted repertoires. Researchers noted that a small share of clonotypes showed up in both CD4 and CD8 compartments.

Using its own MiXCR run on the 5' RACE reads, TCRdb lists one record per CDR3 protein. The sample lists over 110,000 distinct CDR3 sequences, roughly 8% occurring once. CDR3 length: 13 residues. V lost 3 bases and J lost 2, with 6 bases in between. Germline V gene data show CDR1 as LNHDA and CDR2 as SQIVND (reference sequence). The sample holds many counts of this clonotype. Antigen: not known. The source was CD4+ T cells sorted from PBMCs, collected 5 days after the yellow fever booster vaccination. The clonotype was recovered from a man aged 30-40 years who received the YFV17D yellow fever vaccine. The rearrangement links TRBV19 to TRBJ2-3, with no clear D. Here the CDR3 DNA reads TGTGCCAGTAGTATTGGGGTCACAGATACGCAGTATTTT. Translating gives CASSIGVTDTQYF.